The rows below give T cell receptor beta chains drawn from one sample of a study of PD-L1 blockade in urothelial cancer. The table came from immunoSEQ multiplex PCR; TCRdb's copy has only in-frame clones and leaves some out. The sample gives about 30,000 clones, under 90% of which show up once; 15% to 18% is in the top ten. Sequenced material: PBMCs, taken around atezolizumab (anti-PD-L1) treatment. The receptors come from a man aged 55 to 70 with urothelial cancer. The CDR3 runs from the conserved cysteine through the conserved F or W. A D gene is named only where the DNA matches it firmly. Part of the rows lack a size; the others show once, few, many or a class for expanded clones.

clone_size d_call j_call v_call cdr3_aa cdr3_nt
. . TRBJ2-5 TRBV9 CASSSRQGETQYF TGTGCCAGCAGCTCCCGGCAGGGGGAGACCCAGTACTTC
. TRBD1 TRBJ1-2 TRBV6-1 CASSVSDRVFYGYTF TGTGCCAGCAGTGTGTCTGACAGGGTGTTCTATGGCTACACCTTC
. TRBD2 TRBJ2-2 TRBV9 CASSVRTSGTTGTGELFF TGTGCCAGCAGCGTAAGGACTAGCGGGACCACGGGGACCGGGGAGCTGTTTTTT
. . TRBJ2-3 TRBV4-1 CASSHPGNPTDTQYF TGCGCCAGCAGCCATCCAGGGAATCCCACAGATACGCAGTATTTT
. . TRBJ2-5 TRBV5-4 CASSLVQGQETQYF TGTGCCAGCAGCTTGGTGCAGGGCCAAGAGACCCAGTACTTC
. . TRBJ2-5 TRBV5-1 CASMWSGQETQYF TGCGCCAGCATGTGGAGCGGCCAAGAGACCCAGTACTTC
. TRBD1 TRBJ1-4 TRBV6-1 CATDRGYGEKLFF TGTGCCACAGACAGGGGGTATGGGGAAAAACTGTTTTTT
. TRBD1 TRBJ1-1 TRBV2 CAADRGPTEAFF TGTGCCGCCGACAGGGGGCCCACTGAAGCTTTCTTT
few . TRBJ2-3 TRBV9 CASSVWGVGSTDTQYF TGTGCCAGCAGCGTTTGGGGAGTGGGCAGCACAGATACGCAGTATTTT
. . TRBJ2-1 TRBV11-2 CASSSPPGNNEQFF TGTGCCAGCAGCTCCCCCCCGGGAAACAATGAGCAGTTCTTC
. . TRBJ2-1 TRBV11-2 CASTNTDEQFF TGTGCCAGCACCAATACGGATGAGCAGTTCTTC
. TRBD2 TRBJ2-7 TRBV7-2 CASSSTGTSNEQYF TGTGCCAGCAGCTCCACCGGGACTAGCAACGAGCAGTACTTC
. . TRBJ2-5 TRBV4-3 CASSQGVGSTHQRETQYF TGCGCCAGCAGCCAAGGTGTCGGGAGTACCCACCAACGAGAGACCCAGTACTTC
. TRBD1 TRBJ1-2 TRBV5-6 CASSLTDRGLFYGYTF TGTGCCAGCAGCTTGACCGACAGGGGGTTGTTCTATGGCTACACCTTC
. . TRBJ1-5 TRBV15 CATSRGGGSQPQHF TGTGCCACCAGCAGAGGAGGAGGAAGTCAGCCCCAGCATTTT
. TRBD1 TRBJ1-1 TRBV7-2 CASSRFTGVDTEAFF TGTGCCAGCTCGCGATTTACAGGGGTGGATACTGAAGCTTTCTTT
. . TRBJ1-3 TRBV9 CASSVAGTPGNTIYF TGTGCCAGCAGCGTAGCCGGGACACCTGGAAACACCATATATTTT